Presented here are 17 T cell receptor beta chains from one specimen sequenced in a study of T cell repertoires in cytomegalovirus infection. TCRdb fed the reads into MiXCR, producing one record per CDR3 protein. The table has around 100,000 distinct CDR3 sequences, 15% to 20% seen once; the top ten hold 8%. Sequencing was done on a sample of PBMCs. The receptors shown here come from a human donor in good health (CMV status not recorded). Some clones in this sample may be carry-over from other donors' samples.

This clonotype was detected a few times. This chain links TRBV2 with TRBJ2-1, with 12 bases matching TRBD2. The junction had 18 bases not matched to a gene; V was cut back by 4 bases and J by 8 bases. The CDR3 is made up of 19 amino acids. Germline CDR1 SNHLY, CDR2 FYNNEI. CDR3 protein: CASSAGLAGGPGYGDEQFF. The CDR3 nucleotides read TGTGCCAGCAGTGCTGGTCTAGCGGGGGGGCCGGGGTATGGCGATGAGCAGTTCTTC.

This clonotype was counted between two and nine times. This rearrangement joins TRBV20-1 to TRBJ2-5, with 7 nucleotides matching TRBD1. This CDR3 has 14 amino acids. After removal of 4 bases from V and 1 base from J, the junction contained 6 bases not matched to a gene. CDR1 DFQATT and CDR2 SNEGSKA come from the germline V gene (reference sequence). This chain's CDR3 is CSANRGEVQETQYF. The CDR3 nucleotides read TGCAGTGCTAACAGGGGCGAGGTCCAAGAGACCCAGTACTTC.

This clonotype has only one observation. V is TRBV6-2 or TRBV6-3 and J is TRBJ2-3, with D perhaps given as TRBD1 or TRBD2 (5 bases each). The germline gives CDR1 MNHEY, CDR2 SVGEGT. This CDR3 has 17 residues. V was pared by 0 bases and J by 6 bases, with 19 bases between. CDR3 coding DNA: TGTGCCAGCAGTTACTCCGGGACCGACTCAATGAGGGATACGCAGTATTTT. This gives the protein CASSYSGTDSMRDTQYF.

This clonotype occurred many times. This sequence joins TRBV12-3 or TRBV12-4 and TRBJ1-1; TRBD1 agrees at 7 bases. CDR3 length: 13 amino acids. V trimming: 1 base; J trimming: 10 bases; junction bases outside the gene matches: 6. The CDR3 sequence: CASSLETGVGAFF. The DNA for the CDR3 is TGTGCCAGCAGTTTAGAAACAGGGGTTGGAGCTTTCTTT.

This clonotype was seen repeatedly, ten times or more. The chain couples TRBV7-2 to TRBJ2-6; TRBD1 is a possible D gene (5 bases). The CDR3 is 18 amino acids. Germline lookup yields CDR1 SGHTA and CDR2 FQGNSA. V dropped 3 bases and J dropped 0 bases, with 15 bases sitting between them. Written as DNA, the CDR3 is TGTGCCAGCAGCTTGCGTGACAGAAGGGGCTCTGGGGCCAACGTCCTGACTTTC. Its translation is CASSLRDRRGSGANVLTF.

The J gene is TRBJ1-3, the V gene TRBV20-1; perhaps TRBD1 as D (6 bases). Germline V CDR1 and CDR2: DFQATT, SNEGSKA (reference sequence). The V gene lost 5 bases and the J gene lost 0 bases, with 20 bases spanning the gap. The CDR3 consists of 17 residues. As DNA, the CDR3 is TGCAGTGCTCAGACAGGAATAAAGGACCACTCTGGAAACACCATATATTTT. Translation gives CSAQTGIKDHSGNTIYF.

This clonotype was counted between two and nine times. The chain has TRBV5-6 and TRBJ2-3, with 8 nucleotides matching TRBD1. V lost 5 bases and J lost 6; bases outside the gene matches: 14. The CDR3 loop spans 16 amino acids. The V gene's germline CDR1 is SGHDT and CDR2 YYEEEE. The CDR3: CASRPSREQGVDTQYF. The CDR3 coding sequence is TGTGCCAGCAGACCCTCCCGGGAACAGGGGGTGGATACGCAGTATTTT.

The chain has TRBV9 and TRBJ2-1; unclear D gene. Trimming stripped 2 bases from V and 5 bases from J, with 5 bases between. CDR1 SGDLS and CDR2 YYNGEE come from the germline V gene. The CDR3 spans 12 residues. The CDR3 DNA reads TGTGCCAGCAGCGTCGTCCACAATGAGCAGTTCTTC. It yields the protein CASSVVHNEQFF. The full variable domain, completed using reference TRBV9 and TRBJ2-1, is DSGVTQTPKHLITATGQRVTLRCSPRSGDLSVYWYQQSLDQGLQFLIQYYNGEERAKGNILERFSAQQFPDLHSELNLSSLELGDSALYFCASSVVHNEQFFGPGTRLTVL.

The V call is TRBV7-4, the J call TRBJ1-2, with 7 positions matching TRBD1. CDR3 length: 17 amino acids. V shed 5 bases and J 4 bases; nucleotides not matched to a gene: 16. Germline V gene lookup returns CDR1 SGHVT and CDR2 SQSDAQ. In DNA form, the CDR3 reads TGTGCCAGCAGCCTAAGGCCTGGCGAGGACAGGATCTATGGCTACACCTTC. It is translated as CASSLRPGEDRIYGYTF.

This clonotype has just a few counts. The chain employs TRBV14 and TRBJ2-7, with 9 bases identical to TRBD1. The CDR3 runs 15 residues. Losses at the gene ends were 4 bases for V and 2 bases for J; bases not matched to a gene: 6. Germline lookup yields CDR1 SGHDN and CDR2 FVKESK. DNA of the CDR3: TGTGCCAGCAGCCGACCCGGGACAGGGCCCTACGAGCAGTACTTC. Translation gives CASSRPGTGPYEQYF.

This clonotype was counted only a few times. This chain uses TRBV19 with TRBJ2-7; D possibly corresponds to TRBD1 (6 bases). Germline-derived CDR1 and CDR2 are LNHDA and SQIVND (reference sequence). CDR3 size: 13 residues. Trimming took 6 bases from V and 2 from J, leaving 11 bases between them. This CDR3 reads CASSFTGTYEQYF. The CDR3 DNA reads TGTGCCAGTAGCTTCACAGGGACCTACGAGCAGTACTTC.

The chain uses TRBV4-2 and TRBJ2-2, with 8 bases matching TRBD1. In germline, CDR1 is LGHNA, CDR2 YNFKEQ. J lost 1 base, V lost 1 base, and 5 bases had no gene match. This CDR3 region has 17 residues. The CDR3 bases are TGTGCCAGCAGCCAAGGGGCCGGGACAGGGAACACCGGGGAGCTGTTTTTT. Protein sequence: CASSQGAGTGNTGELFF.

Of note for this clonotype: This may be a read error, as it is one base from a much larger clone. The genes are TRBV2 and TRBJ1-2; D uncertain. Germline lookup yields CDR1 SNHLY and CDR2 FYNNEI. CDR3 size: 12 residues. V was shortened by 6 bases and J by 1 base, with 6 bases between the two germline ends. CDR3 protein: CASSPSNYGYTF. DNA of the CDR3: TGTGCCAGCAGCCCTAGTAACTATGGCTACACCTTC.

This chain joins TRBV7-9 and TRBJ2-3, with no clear D. This CDR3 spans 12 amino acids. The V and J ends lost 4 bases and 4 bases respectively, with 6 bases between them. Germline-derived CDR1 and CDR2 are SEHNR and FQNEAQ (reference sequence). The CDR3 region is CASSWGPDTQYF. In nucleotides, the CDR3 is TGTGCCAGCAGCTGGGGTCCAGATACGCAGTATTTT. Full variable domain (remainder filled in from reference TRBV7-9 and TRBJ2-3): DTGVSQNPRHKITKRGQNVTFRCDPISEHNRLYWYRQTLGQGPEFLTYFQNEAQLEKSRLLSDRFSAERPKGSFSTLEIQRTEQGDSAMYLCASSWGPDTQYFGPGTRLTVL.

This clonotype has just a few counts. This chain connects TRBV11-2 to TRBJ2-3; TRBD2 agrees at 8 bases. With V trimmed by 0 bases and J by 4 bases, 12 bases remained unmatched. Germline CDR1 SGHAT, CDR2 FQNNGV. This CDR3 contains 18 residues. The CDR3 coding sequence is TGTGCCAGCAGCTTAGAAGGCTTCAGCGGGGGCGGGGCAGATACGCAGTATTTT. Translated, it gives CASSLEGFSGGGADTQYF.

This clonotype appeared a few times. The CDR3 DNA reads TGTGCCAGCAGCCTTCTGCTAGCGGGGTTTGAGCAGTTCTTC. Its translation is CASSLLLAGFEQFF. This chain uses TRBV5-6 with TRBJ2-1; 9 nucleotides agree with TRBD2. V gave up 4 bases and J gave up 9 bases; unmatched junction bases: 8. The CDR3 is 14 amino acids. Germline lookup yields CDR1 SGHDT and CDR2 YYEEEE.

This chain uses TRBV27 with TRBJ2-2, with D possibly being TRBD2 (5 bases). V was cut by 8 bases and J by 0 bases, with 13 bases left in between. CDR3 size: 15 residues. The germline CDR1 and CDR2 sequences are MNHEY and SMNVEV (reference sequence). In DNA, the CDR3 is TGTGCCAGCTCCCTCCGGGATCCGAACACCGGGGAGCTGTTTTTT. Protein product: CASSLRDPNTGELFF.